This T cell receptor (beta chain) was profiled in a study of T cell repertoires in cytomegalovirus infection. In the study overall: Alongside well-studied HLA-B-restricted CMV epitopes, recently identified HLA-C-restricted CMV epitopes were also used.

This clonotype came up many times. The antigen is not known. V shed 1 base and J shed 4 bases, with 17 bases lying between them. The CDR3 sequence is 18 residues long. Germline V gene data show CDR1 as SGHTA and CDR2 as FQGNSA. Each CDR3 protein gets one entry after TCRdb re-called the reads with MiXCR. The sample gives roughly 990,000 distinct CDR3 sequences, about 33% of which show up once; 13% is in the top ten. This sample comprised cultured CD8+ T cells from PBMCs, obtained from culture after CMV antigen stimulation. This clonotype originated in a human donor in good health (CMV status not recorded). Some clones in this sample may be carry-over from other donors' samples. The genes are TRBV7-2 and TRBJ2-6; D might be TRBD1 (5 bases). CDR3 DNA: TGTGCCAGCAGCTTAGTAGGGGCAGGGCTGCAAGGGGCCAACGTCCTGACTTTC. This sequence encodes CASSLVGAGLQGANVLTF.